These 7 T cell receptor beta chains came from one sample sequenced in a study of cytomegalovirus exposure and HLA in healthy donors. Primers: 60 Vbeta forward and 13 Jbeta reverse. Produced via immunoSEQ multiplex PCR; TCRdb's table is partial and in-frame only. Its table records some 130,000 clones. The sequenced material came from PBMCs. The receptors shown here come from a woman aged 60-70 years in good health and CMV-seronegative.

V usage is TRBV19 and J usage is TRBJ1-1; D unresolved. The CDR3 has 13 residues. Germline V lookup: CDR1 LNHDA, CDR2 SQIVND (reference sequence). V lost 8 bases and J lost 1, with 11 bases in between. CDR3 sequence (DNA): TGTGCCAGTGCCGGAGGGTGGAACACTGAAGCTTTCTTT. Its protein is CASAGGWNTEAFF. Supplemented by reference TRBV19 and TRBJ1-1, the full variable domain reads DGGITQSPKYLFRKEGQNVTLSCEQNLNHDAMYWYRQDPGQGLRLIYYSQIVNDFQKGDIAEGYSVSREKKESFPLTVTSAQKNPTAFYLCASAGGWNTEAFFGQGTRLTVV.

This rearrangement joins TRBV29-1 to TRBJ2-7, with TRBD1 as a possible D gene (5 bases). Looked up from germline, CDR1 is SQVTM and CDR2 is ANQGSEA. The ends were cut back, 4 bases at V and 6 bases at J, with 22 bases in the middle. CDR3 length: 15 amino acids. The CDR3 coding sequence is TGCAGCGTTGGGCGCACGGACACCGGTTTACTCGAGCAGTACTTC. Its translation: CSVGRTDTGLLEQYF.

J is TRBJ1-1 and V is TRBV4-1; 8 nucleotides line up with TRBD1. This CDR3 is 14 amino acids long. V trimming: 4 bases; J trimming: 2 bases; junction bases outside the gene matches: 3. Germline CDR1 is MGHRA and CDR2 is YSYEKL. CDR3 protein: CASSRAGGNTEAFF. In DNA form, the CDR3 reads TGCGCCAGCAGCCGGGCAGGGGGCAACACTGAAGCTTTCTTT.

The chain links TRBV5-6 to TRBJ1-6; 9 bases agree with TRBD1. V lost 4 bases, J lost 10 bases, and 15 bases stayed unmatched. This CDR3 has 17 residues. Germline CDR1 and CDR2: SGHDT and YYEEEE. CDR3 loop: CASSRFYGTGSGSPLHF. The CDR3, as DNA: TGTGCCAGCAGCCGATTTTACGGGACAGGGTCCGGCTCACCCCTCCACTTT.

The rearrangement links TRBV6-1 to TRBJ2-1, with TRBD2 identical over 10 bases. The CDR3 spans 15 residues. The J segment lost 2 bases and the V segment lost 2 bases, leaving 0 bases of the junction unmatched. Germline CDR1 MNHNS, CDR2 SASEGT. CDR3 nucleotide sequence: TGTGCCAGCAGTGAACTAGCGGGGGCCTACAATGAGCAGTTCTTC. It specifies CASSELAGAYNEQFF.

The chain employs TRBV5-8 and TRBJ1-4; D unresolved. The germline V and J ends were trimmed by 3 bases and 16 bases, with 10 bases remaining between them. The CDR3 is 10 amino acids. Germline CDR1 reads SGHTS; CDR2 reads YDEGEE. CDR3 sequence: CASSWREGFF. The CDR3 region has the DNA TGTGCCAGCAGCTGGCGGGAGGGGTTTTTT.

The CDR3 coding sequence is TGCGCCAGCAGCTTCATAGATAACACTGAAGCTTTCTTT. It encodes CASSFIDNTEAFF. V is TRBV5-1 and J is TRBJ1-1; no clear D. The ends were cut back, 2 bases at V and 2 bases at J, with 7 bases in the middle. The CDR3 totals 13 residues. Germline CDR1 reads SGHRS; CDR2 reads YFSETQ.